This is a list of T cell receptor beta chains from one sample in a study of PD-1 blockade in classical Hodgkin lymphoma. The assay was immunoSEQ multiplex PCR, and TCRdb's table has in-frame clones only and misses some. Altogether approximately 52,000 clones are present, 86% being singletons, with the ten largest covering approximately 7%. The starting material was peripheral blood mononuclear cells (PBMCs), obtained before the fourth cycle of nivolumab. The receptors stem from a human donor with classical Hodgkin lymphoma. CDR3s include the opening cysteine and the closing phenylalanine or tryptophan. A row's size may be missing; if present it is once, few, many or a size class.

v_call: TRBV11-2
j_call: TRBJ2-1
clone_size: .
cdr3_aa: CASSPLAGVVEQFF

v_call: TRBV4-2
j_call: TRBJ2-1
clone_size: .
cdr3_aa: CASSQEVTGWEQFF

v_call: TRBV28
j_call: TRBJ1-4
clone_size: .
cdr3_aa: CASSLRQGFEKLFF

v_call: TRBV23-1
j_call: TRBJ2-6
clone_size: .
cdr3_aa: CASSQFVRRDRGNGANVLTF

v_call: TRBV13
j_call: TRBJ2-7
clone_size: few
cdr3_aa: CASSLRQGTYEQYF

v_call: TRBV28
j_call: TRBJ2-6
clone_size: .
cdr3_aa: CASSSGGSGANVLTF

v_call: TRBV28
j_call: TRBJ2-3
clone_size: .
cdr3_aa: CASSLSSGADTQYF

v_call: TRBV5-6
j_call: TRBJ1-3
clone_size: .
cdr3_aa: CASSFLGSGNTIYF

v_call: TRBV27
j_call: TRBJ1-1
clone_size: once
cdr3_aa: CASSLSRGDSPNTEAFF

v_call: TRBV7-2
j_call: TRBJ2-7
clone_size: few
cdr3_aa: CASSLGDRGHEQYF

v_call: TRBV5-4
j_call: TRBJ2-7
clone_size: .
cdr3_aa: CASSLGGSWAGFYEQYF